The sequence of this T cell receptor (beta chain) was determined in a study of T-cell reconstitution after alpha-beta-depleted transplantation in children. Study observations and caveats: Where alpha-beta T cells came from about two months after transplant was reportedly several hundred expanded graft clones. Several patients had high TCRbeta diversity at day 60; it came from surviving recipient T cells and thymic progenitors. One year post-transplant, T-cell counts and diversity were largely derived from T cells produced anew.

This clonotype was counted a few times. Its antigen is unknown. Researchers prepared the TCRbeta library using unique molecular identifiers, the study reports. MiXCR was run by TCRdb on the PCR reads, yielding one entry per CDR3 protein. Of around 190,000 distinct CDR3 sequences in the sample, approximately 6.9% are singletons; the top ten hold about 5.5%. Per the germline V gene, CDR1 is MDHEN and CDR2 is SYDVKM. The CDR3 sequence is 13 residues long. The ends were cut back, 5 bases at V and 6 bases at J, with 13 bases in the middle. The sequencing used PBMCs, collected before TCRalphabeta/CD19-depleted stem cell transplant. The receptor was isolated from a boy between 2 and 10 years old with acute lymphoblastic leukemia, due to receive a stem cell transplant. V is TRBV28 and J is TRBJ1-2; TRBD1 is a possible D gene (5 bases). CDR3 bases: TGTGCCAGCAGTGTGGAGGGACTGGATGGCTACACCTTC. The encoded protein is CASSVEGLDGYTF.